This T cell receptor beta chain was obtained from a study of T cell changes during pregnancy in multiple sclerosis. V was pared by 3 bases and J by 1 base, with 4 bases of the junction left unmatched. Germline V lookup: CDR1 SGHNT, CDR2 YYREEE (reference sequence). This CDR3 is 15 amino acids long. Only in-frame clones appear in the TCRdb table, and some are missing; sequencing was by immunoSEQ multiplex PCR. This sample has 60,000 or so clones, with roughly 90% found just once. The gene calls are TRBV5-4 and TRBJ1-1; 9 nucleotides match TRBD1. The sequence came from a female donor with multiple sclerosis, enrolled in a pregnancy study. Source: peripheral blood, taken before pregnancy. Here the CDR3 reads CASSSRQGGNTEAFF. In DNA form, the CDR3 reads TGTGCCAGCAGCTCCCGACAGGGGGGGAACACTGAAGCTTTCTTT.